This entry describes one T cell receptor beta chain. Its cognate antigen has yet to be identified. Qualities for individual bases were not recorded, and no much larger clone is one base off. This sample is part of a study of T-cell memory formation after mild COVID-19 (dated by TCRdb to about 2021). Study-level background: Most TCR sequence clusters were specific to one of the two donors. In a couple of donors, T-cell clones that expanded and contracted after mild COVID-19 were tracked by sequencing TCRalpha and TCRbeta repertoires over time. The cohort was made up of two young adult volunteers, one female and one male, who were previously healthy.

Ficoll-Paque density gradient centrifugation was the method used to isolate PBMCs. CDR1 is given as SGDLS and CDR2 as YYNGEE, both from the germline V gene. Including the terminal cysteine and phenylalanine, the CDR3 comprises 13 residues. Solely the CDR3 DNA is kept, with 39 bases framed from the first base. V is cut by 5 bases and J by 2 bases, and the space between the germline ends is 9 bases. The paper's findings and limits, for the study overall: The study covered only a couple of mild cases, and larger cohorts including severe cases with pre-infection samples were considered necessary. From day 15 to 85, contracting clones showed balanced CD4/CD8 phenotypes, whereas a second wave of clones that expanded from day 15 to 37 leaned towards CD4+. Whether the second-wave clones peaking on day 37 were SARS-CoV-2 specific was not confirmed. Some responding clones were detected in pre-infection memory, which suggested that pre-existing cross-reactive memory T cells had joined the SARS-CoV-2 response. Contracting CD4+ clones were found mainly in CM and EM memory subsets, while CD8+ clones were enriched in EMRA.

Sequenced on an Illumina NovaSeq 6000. TCRalpha and TCRbeta cDNA libraries were constructed by 5'RACE with constant-segment primers, with sample barcodes and unique molecular identifiers being introduced. Trizol reagent was used to extract RNA from every sample. Library amplification was performed in two PCR steps, and a second sample barcode and Illumina TruSeq adapters were introduced in the second step. Sequencing of libraries was performed on an Illumina NovaSeq with 2 x 150 bp paired-end reads. Concerning the study's data processing: Reads were demultiplexed and collapsed into UMI-guided consensus sequences with migec v1.2.7. Using mixcr v2.1.11, the UMI consensuses were aligned to TRA and TRB V and J templates and assembled into clonotypes. A clonotype was counted as expanded or contracted only when both edgeR and NoisET called the clonotype significant, with the noise models trained on biological replicates. For edgeR calls, the thresholds were a false discovery rate-adjusted p below 0.01 and a log2 fold-change of 1. As an exploratory analysis of dynamics, max-normalized trajectories of the 1000 most abundant clonotypes were examined by PCA with hierarchical clustering. Separately sequenced CD4+ and CD8+ repertoires were used to assign a CD4 or CD8 phenotype to each responding clone. TCRdb reran the public reads through fastp at Q25 and MiXCR, keeping productive beta chains. Duplicate CDR3 protein sequences are folded into a single record with the most common DNA and genes. The V and J calls, along with clone size, are taken from TCRdb and not from the paper's own processing. In this sample the table shows hundreds of thousands of distinct CDR3 sequences, about 20% of which occur a single time. The leading ten clones occupy 20% to 25% of the sample.

The chain employs TRBV9 and TRBJ2-3; TRBD2 is a weak D gene call, 5 bases matching. The sequenced sample consisted of PBMCs or a T cell subset sorted from them (not recorded which). This sequence originates from a man younger than 35 who had mild COVID-19 (a few samples of this study predate the infection). The sample titles of this study are shuffled in the database, so cell type and time point are left out; the donor was told from shared clones. The bases read TGTGCCAGCAGAAGCGGATACACAGATACGCAGTATTTT. Its translation is CASRSGYTDTQYF.